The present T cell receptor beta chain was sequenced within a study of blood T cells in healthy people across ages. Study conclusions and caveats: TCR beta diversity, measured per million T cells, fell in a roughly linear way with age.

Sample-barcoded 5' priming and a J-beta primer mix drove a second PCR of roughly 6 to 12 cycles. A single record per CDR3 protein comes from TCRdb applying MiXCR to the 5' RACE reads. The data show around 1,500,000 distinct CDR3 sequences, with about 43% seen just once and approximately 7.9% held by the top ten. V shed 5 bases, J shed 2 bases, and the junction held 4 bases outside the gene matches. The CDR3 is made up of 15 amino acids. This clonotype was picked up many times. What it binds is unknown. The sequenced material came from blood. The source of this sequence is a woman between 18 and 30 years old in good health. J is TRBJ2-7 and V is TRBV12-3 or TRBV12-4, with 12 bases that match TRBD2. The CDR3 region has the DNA TGTGCCAGCAGTCGGACTAGCGGGGACCCCTACGAGCAGTACTTC. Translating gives CASSRTSGDPYEQYF.